This T cell receptor beta chain stems from a study of CD8+ T cells in alopecia areata. As for the study in general: The percentage of affected scalp area served as the score of severity for treated patients.

Treatment defined: oral pan-JAK inhibitor, 5-10 mg twice daily. Extraction and reverse transcription of RNA yielded cDNA as the sequencing template. Sequencing used immunoSEQ multiplex PCR; TCRdb keeps in-frame clones, though not all of them. The repertoire has roughly 210,000 clones, roughly 40% of them found once; the top ten carry over 2.5%. Study-wide results and limits: Sequencing of scalp samples also captures resident alphabeta T cells of normal skin. Between patients, shared TCR sequences were less clear than in mice. This was possibly due in part to HLA diversity in the patient population.

The CDR3 is 15 residues long. Germline CDR1 is MNHNS and CDR2 is SASEGT. V dropped 7 bases and J dropped 4 bases, with 19 bases sitting between them. Regarding this clone: Its cognate antigen is unknown.

This TCR was sampled from a human donor with alopecia areata. The V call is TRBV6-1, the J call TRBJ2-5; D not certain. The material sequenced was CD4+ T cells sorted from blood, taken between weeks 36 and 40, from a patient treated with tofacitinib. The chain's CDR3 is CASTLSQVVLETQYF. In nucleotides, the CDR3 is TGTGCCAGCACCCTCTCGCAAGTGGTTCTAGAGACCCAGTACTTC.